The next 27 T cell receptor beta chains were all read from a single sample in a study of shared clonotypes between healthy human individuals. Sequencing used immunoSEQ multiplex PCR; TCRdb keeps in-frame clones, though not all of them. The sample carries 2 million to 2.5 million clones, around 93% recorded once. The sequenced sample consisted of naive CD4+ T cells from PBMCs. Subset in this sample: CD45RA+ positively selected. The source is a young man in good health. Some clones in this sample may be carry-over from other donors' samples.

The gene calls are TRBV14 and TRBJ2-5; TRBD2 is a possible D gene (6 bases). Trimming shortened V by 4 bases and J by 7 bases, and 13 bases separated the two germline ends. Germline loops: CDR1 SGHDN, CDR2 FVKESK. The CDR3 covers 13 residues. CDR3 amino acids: CASSLIGGVTQYF. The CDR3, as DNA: TGTGCCAGCAGCCTTATCGGGGGTGTGACCCAGTACTTC.

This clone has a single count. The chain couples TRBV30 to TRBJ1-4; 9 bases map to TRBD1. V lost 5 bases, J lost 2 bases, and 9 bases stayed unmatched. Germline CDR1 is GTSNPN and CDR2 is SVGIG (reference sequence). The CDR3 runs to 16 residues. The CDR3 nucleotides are TGTGCCTGGGGACAGGGGAGTTTTGCGACTAATGAAAAACTGTTTTTT. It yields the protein CAWGQGSFATNEKLFF.

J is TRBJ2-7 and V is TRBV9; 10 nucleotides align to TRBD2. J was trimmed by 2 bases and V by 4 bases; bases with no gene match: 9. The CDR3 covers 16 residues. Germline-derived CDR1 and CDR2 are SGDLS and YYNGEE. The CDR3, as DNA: TGTGCCAGCAGCCCGACGGGTACTAGCGGGGCCTACGAGCAGTACTTC. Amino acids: CASSPTGTSGAYEQYF.

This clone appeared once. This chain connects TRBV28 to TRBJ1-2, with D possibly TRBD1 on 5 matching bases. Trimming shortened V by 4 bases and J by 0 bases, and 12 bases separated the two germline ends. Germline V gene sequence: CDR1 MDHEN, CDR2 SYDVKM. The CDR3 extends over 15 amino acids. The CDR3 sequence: CASSSWGKPNYGYTF. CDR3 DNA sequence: TGTGCCAGCAGTTCGTGGGGCAAACCTAACTATGGCTACACCTTC.

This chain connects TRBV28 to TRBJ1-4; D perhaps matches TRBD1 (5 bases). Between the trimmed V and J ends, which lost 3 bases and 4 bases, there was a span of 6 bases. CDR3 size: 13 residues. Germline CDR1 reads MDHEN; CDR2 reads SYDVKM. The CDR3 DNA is TGTGCCAGCAGTTTGACAGTTAATGAAAAACTGTTTTTT. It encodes CASSLTVNEKLFF.

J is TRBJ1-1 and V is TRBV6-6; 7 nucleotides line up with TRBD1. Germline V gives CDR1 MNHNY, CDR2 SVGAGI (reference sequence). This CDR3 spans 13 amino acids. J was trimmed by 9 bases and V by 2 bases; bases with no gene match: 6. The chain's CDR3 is CASSYVTGSKAFF. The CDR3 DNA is TGTGCCAGCAGTTACGTGACAGGGAGCAAAGCTTTCTTT.

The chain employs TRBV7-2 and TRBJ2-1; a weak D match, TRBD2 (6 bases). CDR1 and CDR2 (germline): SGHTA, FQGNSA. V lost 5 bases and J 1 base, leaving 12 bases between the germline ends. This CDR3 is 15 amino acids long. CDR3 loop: CASSKIADSYNEQFF. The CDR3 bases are TGTGCCAGCAGCAAAATAGCGGATTCCTACAATGAGCAGTTCTTC. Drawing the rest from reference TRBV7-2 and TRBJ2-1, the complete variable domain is GAGVSQSPSNKVTEKGKDVELRCDPISGHTALYWYRQSLGQGLEFLIYFQGNSAPDKSGLPSDRFSAERTGGSVSTLTIQRTQQEDSAVYLCASSKIADSYNEQFFGPGTRLTVL.

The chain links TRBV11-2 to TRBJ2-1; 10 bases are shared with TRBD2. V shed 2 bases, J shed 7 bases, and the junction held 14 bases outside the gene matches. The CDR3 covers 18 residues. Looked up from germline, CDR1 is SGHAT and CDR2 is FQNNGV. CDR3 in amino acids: CASSLPSGRARPENEQFF. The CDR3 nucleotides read TGTGCCAGCAGCTTACCAAGCGGGAGGGCCAGACCGGAAAATGAGCAGTTCTTC.

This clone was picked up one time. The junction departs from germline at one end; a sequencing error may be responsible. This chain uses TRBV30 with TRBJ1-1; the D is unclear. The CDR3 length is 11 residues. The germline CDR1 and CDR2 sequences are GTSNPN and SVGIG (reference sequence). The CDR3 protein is CVWSQTEEAFF. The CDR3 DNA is TGTGTCTGGAGTCAAACCGAGGAAGCTTTCTTT.

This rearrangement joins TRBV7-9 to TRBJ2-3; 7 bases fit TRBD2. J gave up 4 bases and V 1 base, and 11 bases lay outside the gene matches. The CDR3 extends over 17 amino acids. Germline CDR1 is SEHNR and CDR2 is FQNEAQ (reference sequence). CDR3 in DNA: TGTGCCAGCAGCTTAGGAGGGATCGCGGGAGTCTCAGATACGCAGTATTTT. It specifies CASSLGGIAGVSDTQYF.

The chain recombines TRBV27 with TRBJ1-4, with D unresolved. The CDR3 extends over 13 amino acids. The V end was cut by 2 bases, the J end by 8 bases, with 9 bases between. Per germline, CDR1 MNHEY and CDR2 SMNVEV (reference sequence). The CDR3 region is CASSLRREEKLFF. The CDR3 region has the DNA TGTGCCAGCAGTTTACGTCGGGAAGAAAAACTGTTTTTT.

CDR3 nucleotides: TGTGCCAGCAGCTTGTTGGAGCACTTCACCTACGAGCAGTACTTC. Translation: CASSLLEHFTYEQYF. The chain uses TRBV5-5 and TRBJ2-7; no definite D call. Between the trimmed V and J ends, which lost 1 base and 2 bases, there was a span of 13 bases. The CDR3 loop spans 15 amino acids. From germline, CDR1 is SGHKS and CDR2 YYEKEE (reference sequence).

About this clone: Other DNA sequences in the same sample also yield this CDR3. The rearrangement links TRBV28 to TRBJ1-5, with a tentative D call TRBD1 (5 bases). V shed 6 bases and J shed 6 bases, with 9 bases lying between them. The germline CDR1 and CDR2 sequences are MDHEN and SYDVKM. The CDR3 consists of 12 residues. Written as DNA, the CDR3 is TGTGCCAGCAGCCCGGGGGGTCAGCCCCAGCATTTT. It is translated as CASSPGGQPQHF.

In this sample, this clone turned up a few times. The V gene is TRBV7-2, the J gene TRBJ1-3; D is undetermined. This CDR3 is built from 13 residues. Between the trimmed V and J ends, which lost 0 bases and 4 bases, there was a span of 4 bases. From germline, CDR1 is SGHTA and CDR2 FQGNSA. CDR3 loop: CASSLARGNTIYF. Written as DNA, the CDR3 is TGTGCCAGCAGCTTAGCGCGGGGAAACACCATATATTTT.

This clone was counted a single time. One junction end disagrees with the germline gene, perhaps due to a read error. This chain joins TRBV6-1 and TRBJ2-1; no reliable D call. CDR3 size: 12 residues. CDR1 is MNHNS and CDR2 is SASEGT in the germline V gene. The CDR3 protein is CASSELRALHVF. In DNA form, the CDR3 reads TGTGCCAGCAGTGAGCTCCGGGCCTTACACGTCTTC.

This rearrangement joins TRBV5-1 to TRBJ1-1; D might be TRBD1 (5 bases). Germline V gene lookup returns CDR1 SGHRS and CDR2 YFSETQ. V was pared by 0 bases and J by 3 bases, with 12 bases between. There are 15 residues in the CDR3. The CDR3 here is CASSLVQGGYTEAFF. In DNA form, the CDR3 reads TGCGCCAGCAGCTTGGTGCAGGGCGGGTACACTGAAGCTTTCTTT.

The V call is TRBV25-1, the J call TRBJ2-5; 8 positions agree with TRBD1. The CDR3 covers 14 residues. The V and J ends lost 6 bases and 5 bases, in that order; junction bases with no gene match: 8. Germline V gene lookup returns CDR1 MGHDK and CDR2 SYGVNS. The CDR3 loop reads CASRSPGGGETQYF. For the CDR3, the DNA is TGTGCCAGCAGATCTCCAGGGGGCGGGGAGACCCAGTACTTC.

The CDR3 loop is CASNEGGMNTEAFF. The CDR3 coding sequence is TGCGCCAGCAACGAGGGGGGCATGAACACTGAAGCTTTCTTT. V and J are TRBV5-1 and TRBJ1-1; maybe TRBD1 (6 bases). The CDR3 length is 14 residues. The V gene's germline CDR1 is SGHRS and CDR2 YFSETQ. Trimming left V 6 bases short and J 0 bases short, with 12 bases between.

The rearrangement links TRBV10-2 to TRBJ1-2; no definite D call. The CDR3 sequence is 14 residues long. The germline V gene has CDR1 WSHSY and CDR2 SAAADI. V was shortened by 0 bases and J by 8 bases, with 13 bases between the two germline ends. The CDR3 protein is CASSESRRDRGYTF. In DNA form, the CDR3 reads TGCGCCAGCAGTGAGTCGAGAAGGGATCGCGGCTACACCTTC.

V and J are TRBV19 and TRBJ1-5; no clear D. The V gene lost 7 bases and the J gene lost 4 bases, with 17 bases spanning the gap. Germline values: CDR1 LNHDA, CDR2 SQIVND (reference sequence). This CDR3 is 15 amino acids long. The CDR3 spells CASTSSPGTNQPQHF. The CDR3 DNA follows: TGTGCCAGTACGTCAAGTCCAGGTACAAATCAGCCCCAGCATTTT.

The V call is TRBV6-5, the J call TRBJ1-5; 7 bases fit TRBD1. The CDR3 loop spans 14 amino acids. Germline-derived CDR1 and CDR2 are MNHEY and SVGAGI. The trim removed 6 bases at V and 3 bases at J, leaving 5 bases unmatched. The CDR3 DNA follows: TGTGCCAGCAGGGCAGGGGGAACCAATCAGCCCCAGCATTTT. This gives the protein CASRAGGTNQPQHF.

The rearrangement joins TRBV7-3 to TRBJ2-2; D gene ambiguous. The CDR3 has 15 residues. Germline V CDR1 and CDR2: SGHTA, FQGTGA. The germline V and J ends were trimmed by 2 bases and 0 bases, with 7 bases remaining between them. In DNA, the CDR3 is TGTGCCAGCAGCTTATCTAGAGCGAACACCGGGGAGCTGTTTTTT. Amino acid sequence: CASSLSRANTGELFF.

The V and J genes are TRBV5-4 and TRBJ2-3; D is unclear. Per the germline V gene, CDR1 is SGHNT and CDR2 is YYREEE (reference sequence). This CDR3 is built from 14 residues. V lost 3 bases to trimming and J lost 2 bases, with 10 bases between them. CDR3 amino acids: CASSSQPVTDTQYF. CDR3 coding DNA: TGTGCCAGCAGCTCACAGCCGGTCACAGATACGCAGTATTTT. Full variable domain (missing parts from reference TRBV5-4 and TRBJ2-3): ETGVTQSPTHLIKTRGQQVTLRCSSQSGHNTVSWYQQALGQGPQFIFQYYREEENGRGNFPPRFSGLQFPNYSSELNVNALELDDSALYLCASSSQPVTDTQYFGPGTRLTVL.

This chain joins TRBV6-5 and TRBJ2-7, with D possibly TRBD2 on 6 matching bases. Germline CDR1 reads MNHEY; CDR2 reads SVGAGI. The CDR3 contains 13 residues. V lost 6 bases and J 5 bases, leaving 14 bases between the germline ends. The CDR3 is CASRRDSANEQYF. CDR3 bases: TGTGCCAGCAGGCGGGACTCCGCTAACGAGCAGTACTTC.

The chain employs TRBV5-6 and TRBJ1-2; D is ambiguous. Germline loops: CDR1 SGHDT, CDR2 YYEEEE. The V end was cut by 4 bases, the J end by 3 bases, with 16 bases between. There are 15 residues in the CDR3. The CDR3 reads CASSPQDRFDYGYTF. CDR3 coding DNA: TGTGCCAGCAGCCCCCAGGACCGGTTTGACTATGGCTACACCTTC.

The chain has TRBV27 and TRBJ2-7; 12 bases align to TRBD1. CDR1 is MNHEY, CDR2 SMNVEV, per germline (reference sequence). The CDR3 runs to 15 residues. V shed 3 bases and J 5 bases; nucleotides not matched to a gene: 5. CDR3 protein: CASSFNRDRGHEQYF. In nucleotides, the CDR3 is TGTGCCAGCAGTTTCAACCGGGACAGGGGGCACGAGCAGTACTTC.

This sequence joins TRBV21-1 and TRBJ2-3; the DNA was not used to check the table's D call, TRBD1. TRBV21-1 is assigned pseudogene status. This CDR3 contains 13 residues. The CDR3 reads CASSKDRGNTQYF. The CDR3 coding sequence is TGTGCCAGCAGCAAAGACAGGGGGAATACGCAGTATTTT.